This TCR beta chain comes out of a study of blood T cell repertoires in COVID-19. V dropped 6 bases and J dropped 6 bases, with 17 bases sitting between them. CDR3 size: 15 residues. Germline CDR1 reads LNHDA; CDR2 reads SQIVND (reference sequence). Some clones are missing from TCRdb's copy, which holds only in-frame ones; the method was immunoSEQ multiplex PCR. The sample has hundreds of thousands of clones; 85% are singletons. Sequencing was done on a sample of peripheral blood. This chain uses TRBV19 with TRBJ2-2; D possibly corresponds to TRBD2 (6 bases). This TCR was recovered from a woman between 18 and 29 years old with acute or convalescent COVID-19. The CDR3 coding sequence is TGTGCCAGTAGCGCCGGGACCTCTAGCGCCGGGGAGCTGTTTTTT. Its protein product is CASSAGTSSAGELFF.